This paragraph covers one TCR beta chain sequence. Seattle participants joined during active infection and were tracked over time. The sample is drawn from a study of blood T cell repertoires in COVID-19. On the study more broadly: Collection of acute and convalescent COVID-19 samples took place in the United States, Italy and Spain. In each case, the material was cDNA or gDNA derived from T cells, B-cell-depleted T cells, or PBMCs.

V lost 7 bases, J lost 1 base, and 12 bases stayed unmatched. Germline values: CDR1 SQVTM, CDR2 ANQGSEA. This CDR3 region has 16 residues. The method was immunoSEQ multiplex PCR; TCRdb's version includes in-frame clones alone and lacks a portion of them. The sample records about 500,000 clones, 89% being singletons. This TCR came from a man younger than 35 with COVID-19, enrolled during active disease. The chain is built from TRBV29-1 and TRBJ2-2; 7 bases line up with TRBD1. The sample taken for sequencing was peripheral blood. Here the CDR3 DNA reads TGCAGCGCAGAAACCGGGACAGTCCTGAACACCGGGGAGCTGTTTTTT. The encoded protein is CSAETGTVLNTGELFF.